These T cell receptor beta chains were read from a single sample in a study of blood T cells in healthy people across ages. MiXCR was run by TCRdb on the 5' RACE reads, yielding one entry per CDR3 protein. This sample has roughly 800,000 distinct CDR3 sequences, with more than 45% found just once. Sequenced: blood. These receptors came from a man younger than 45 in good health. Both conserved end residues are part of each CDR3. The D gene is left open where the match is weak. Clone size is shown for a subset of rows, as once, few, many or a class of expanded clone.

J: TRBJ2-3; size: -; V: TRBV12-3/TRBV12-4; D: -; CDR3: CASSFRGWSDTQYF; DNA: TGTGCCAGCAGTTTTAGGGGGTGGTCAGATACGCAGTATTTT
J: TRBJ2-1; size: once; V: TRBV27; D: -; CDR3: CASSFNGREQFF; DNA: TGTGCCAGCAGTTTTAATGGTCGGGAGCAGTTCTTC
J: TRBJ1-2; size: once; V: TRBV7-9; D: -; CDR3: CASSLGGAFGGYTF; DNA: TGTGCCAGCAGCTTAGGGGGCGCATTCGGTGGCTACACCTTC
J: TRBJ2-4; size: -; V: TRBV9; D: -; CDR3: CASSVSKTDNKNIQYF; DNA: TGTGCCAGCAGCGTTAGTAAGACGGATAACAAAAACATTCAGTACTTC
J: TRBJ2-3; size: -; V: TRBV20-1; D: -; CDR3: CSARDIVTTDTQYF; DNA: TGCAGTGCTAGAGATATCGTAACCACAGATACGCAGTATTTT
J: TRBJ1-4; size: -; V: TRBV2; D: TRBD1; CDR3: CASSYGTGKEKLFF; DNA: TGTGCCAGCAGTTACGGGACAGGGAAAGAAAAACTGTTTTTT
J: TRBJ2-7; size: many; V: TRBV25-1; D: -; CDR3: CASSDSGLQGQYF; DNA: TGTGCCAGCAGTGATTCAGGGCTTCAGGGGCAGTACTTC
J: TRBJ1-2; size: few; V: TRBV27; D: -; CDR3: CASSLDVGAGYTF; DNA: TGTGCCAGCAGTTTAGATGTGGGAGCAGGCTACACCTTC
J: TRBJ2-7; size: -; V: TRBV20-1; D: TRBD2; CDR3: CSARGSGSPYEQYF; DNA: TGCAGTGCTAGAGGTAGCGGGAGTCCTTACGAGCAGTACTTC
J: TRBJ1-2; size: -; V: TRBV25-1; D: TRBD1; CDR3: CASSEGQGAGRGYTF; DNA: TGTGCCAGCAGTGAGGGACAGGGGGCAGGTAGAGGCTACACCTTC
J: TRBJ2-7; size: -; V: TRBV29-1; D: TRBD2; CDR3: CSVGPLAGECLHNYEQYF; DNA: TGCAGCGTTGGACCTCTAGCGGGAGAGTGCCTTCACAACTACGAGCAGTACTTC
J: TRBJ2-2; size: -; V: TRBV7-6; D: TRBD2; CDR3: CASSRVGGRGDTGELFF; DNA: TGTGCCAGCAGCCGAGTCGGCGGGAGAGGGGACACCGGGGAGCTGTTTTTT
J: TRBJ1-1; size: -; V: TRBV28; D: -; CDR3: CASSLSPGGEAFF; DNA: TGTGCCAGCAGTTTATCCCCTGGTGGGGAAGCTTTCTTT
J: TRBJ2-1; size: -; V: TRBV7-3; D: TRBD2; CDR3: CASSWGLRNEQFF; DNA: TGTGCCAGCAGCTGGGGACTACGGAATGAGCAGTTCTTC
J: TRBJ2-1; size: -; V: TRBV4-1; D: TRBD2; CDR3: CASSQRTSGNNEQFF; DNA: TGCGCCAGCAGCCAAAGGACTAGCGGGAACAATGAGCAGTTCTTC
J: TRBJ2-7; size: -; V: TRBV5-5; D: TRBD1; CDR3: CASARDRGFGVDEQYF; DNA: TGTGCCAGCGCGAGGGACAGGGGGTTTGGAGTGGACGAGCAGTACTTC
J: TRBJ2-1; size: -; V: TRBV7-2; D: -; CDR3: CASSLVAPGNEQFF; DNA: TGTGCCAGCAGCTTAGTTGCCCCAGGGAATGAGCAGTTCTTC
J: TRBJ2-5; size: few; V: TRBV29-1; D: -; CDR3: CSVEIQGLRETQYF; DNA: TGCAGCGTTGAAATCCAGGGGCTAAGAGAGACCCAGTACTTC
J: TRBJ2-3; size: -; V: TRBV7-2; D: -; CDR3: CASSDPGFLAQYF; DNA: TGTGCCAGCAGCGACCCGGGGTTCCTAGCGCAGTATTTT
J: TRBJ2-5; size: -; V: TRBV10-3; D: -; CDR3: CAIRGGQGETQYF; DNA: TGTGCCATCAGGGGGGGGCAAGGAGAGACCCAGTACTTC
J: TRBJ2-1; size: -; V: TRBV27; D: -; CDR3: CASSLYPIFAGSHEQFF; DNA: TGTGCCAGCAGTTTATACCCCATATTTGCCGGTTCGCATGAGCAGTTCTTC
J: TRBJ2-7; size: -; V: TRBV20-1; D: TRBD1; CDR3: CSAKDAGQGFYEQYF; DNA: TGCAGTGCTAAGGACGCGGGACAGGGGTTCTACGAGCAGTACTTC
J: TRBJ2-1; size: -; V: TRBV7-9; D: TRBD2; CDR3: CVSSSRLAGTNANEQFF; DNA: TGTGTCAGCAGCTCCCGACTAGCGGGGACCAATGCAAATGAGCAGTTCTTC
J: TRBJ2-1; size: -; V: TRBV25-1; D: TRBD2; CDR3: CASSEPGLAGVGQFF; DNA: TGTGCCAGCAGTGAACCGGGACTAGCGGGGGTTGGGCAGTTCTTC
J: TRBJ2-1; size: -; V: TRBV5-1; D: -; CDR3: CASSVALSNNEQFF; DNA: TGCGCCAGCAGCGTGGCCTTAAGTAACAATGAGCAGTTCTTC
J: TRBJ1-2; size: -; V: TRBV6-5; D: TRBD1; CDR3: CASRGTGRLWGYGYTF; DNA: TGTGCCAGCAGGGGGACAGGGCGCCTTTGGGGTTATGGCTACACCTTC